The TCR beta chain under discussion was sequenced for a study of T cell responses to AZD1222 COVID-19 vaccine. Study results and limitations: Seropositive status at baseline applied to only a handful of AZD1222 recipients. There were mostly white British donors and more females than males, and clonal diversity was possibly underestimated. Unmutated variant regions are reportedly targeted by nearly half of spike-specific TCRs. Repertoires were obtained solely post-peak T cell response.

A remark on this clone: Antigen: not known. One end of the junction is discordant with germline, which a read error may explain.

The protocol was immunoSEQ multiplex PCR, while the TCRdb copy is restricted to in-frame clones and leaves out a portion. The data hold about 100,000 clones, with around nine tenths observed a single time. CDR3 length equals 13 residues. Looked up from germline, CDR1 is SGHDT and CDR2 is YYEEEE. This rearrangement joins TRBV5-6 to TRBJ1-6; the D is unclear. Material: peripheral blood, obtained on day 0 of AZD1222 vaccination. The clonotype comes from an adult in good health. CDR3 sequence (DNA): TGTGCCAGCAGCCCGGCCTATTATTCACCCCTCCACTTT. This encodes CASSPAYYSPLHF.